This T cell receptor beta chain was identified during a study of molecular identifiers for immune sequencing clone quantification (dated by TCRdb to the late 2010s). About the investigation overall: For a replicate experiment, RNA from around 20,000 or 100,000 naive CD8 T cells was divided into five aliquots, of which four were sequenced. The study was a methods study using CD8 T cells to benchmark molecular-identifier clustering-based TCR repertoire sequencing (MIDCIRS) and TCR RNA copy counting.

A note on this clonotype: The specificity of this receptor is unknown. A much larger clonotype is one base distant, so this may be a read error.

Results and caveats for the whole study, not just this receptor: In CMV-specific effector cells, clones with more than 20 RNA copies accounted for over 97% of molecules, whereas in naive cells such clones accounted for under 1%. Without barcode sub-clustering, chimeric consensus sequences inflated TCR diversity; chimeras reached as high as 47%. Identical TCR molecules sharing a barcode could cause highly expanded clone sizes to be underestimated. Naive libraries contained spiked-in Jurkat TCR RNA (roughly 10 copies' worth), which is not part of the donor repertoire. Modeling indicated roughly 3.2 TCR RNA copies recovered per cell, compared with 7.5 to 10 by digital PCR, which implies a capture efficiency of approximately 30%. Spiked-in Jurkat TCR RNA equivalent to a single cell was reported to be detectable even among approximately 1 million naive CD8 T cells.

Libraries of naive CD8 T cells were built from approximately 20,000 to 980,000 sorted cells, with 10%, 30% or 50% of the purified RNA used. Naive CD8 T cells, defined as CD8+CD4-CCR7+CD45RA+, were FACS-sorted into RLT Plus buffer on a BD FACSAria II. Approximately nine TCR copies' worth of Jurkat RNA were spiked into roughly 20,000-1,000,000 naive CD8 T cell samples to test detection sensitivity. CD8 T cells were enriched with RosetteSep CD8+ T Cell Enrichment Cocktail and Ficoll-Paque, followed by ACK red cell lysis. Library preparation used PCR. For sequencing, a NextSeq 500 was employed. Bulk TCR libraries were prepared as previously described, using TCR primers listed in Table S5. The Qiagen AllPrep DNA/RNA kit was used to purify total RNA. Reads from multiple sequencing runs of the same library were pooled before analysis. From the authors' description of their analysis: Reads were retained only if an exact TCR constant sequence was present, and the retained reads were trimmed to 150 nt and grouped according to their 12-nt molecular barcodes. Within each barcode group, reads were sub-clustered at a 15% Levenshtein threshold, and quality-weighted consensus sequences were built per RNA molecule. Non-functional sequences were filtered out, along with any lower-count sequence sitting one edit away from another sequence. Based on a fit of two negative binomial distributions, barcode sub-clusters having less than 20% of the maximum read count were discarded. TCRdb's own reprocessing of the public reads used fastp at Q25 and MiXCR and kept productive beta chains. When rows share a CDR3 protein, they turn into one entry using the most common DNA and genes. TCRdb, not the authors, supplied the V and J calls. This sample comprises approximately 550,000 distinct CDR3 sequences, roughly 26% of them detected only once. Approximately 0.76% of the sample goes to the ten largest clones.

The source material was naive CD8+ T cells from blood, with Jurkat cell RNA spiked in. The sample's cell subset or site label, decoded: FACS-sorted CD8+CD4-CCR7+CD45RA+ naive T cells. The sequence was collected from a human donor in good health. Some libraries in this study had Jurkat cell RNA spiked in.

The DNA sequence is TGTGCCGGCAGCGCAGAGCTAGCGGGGTTGGAGACCCAGTACTTC. This yields the protein CAGSAELAGLETQYF. The chain is made from TRBV5-4 and TRBJ2-5; TRBD2 fits 9 bases in the junction. Per the germline V gene (reference sequence), SGHNT is the CDR1 and YYREEE is the CDR2. Taken from cysteine to phenylalanine, the CDR3 has 15 residues. Kept here is only the CDR3 DNA, which spans 45 bases and is read in frame from base 1.